The 25 T cell receptor beta chains below were found in one sample sequenced in a study of cytomegalovirus exposure and HLA in healthy donors. The PCR had 60 Vbeta and 13 Jbeta primers. Profiling relied on immunoSEQ multiplex PCR, and the TCRdb table lists in-frame clones only, not all of them. The table has some 150,000 clones, more than 65% seen once; the top ten hold roughly 1.2%. What was sequenced was PBMCs. Every receptor here comes from a woman in her fifties or sixties in good health and CMV-seronegative.

This chain uses TRBV6-6 with TRBJ2-1; 10 bases line up with TRBD2. J was trimmed by 2 bases and V by 9 bases; bases with no gene match: 1. From germline, CDR1 is MNHNY and CDR2 SVGAGI (reference sequence). The CDR3 runs to 13 residues. In nucleotides, the CDR3 is TGTGCCAGTGGACTAGCGGCCTACAATGAGCAGTTCTTC. Amino acid sequence: CASGLAAYNEQFF.

The genes are TRBV5-4 and TRBJ2-3; TRBD2 matches 10 bases. The CDR3 extends over 15 amino acids. Looked up from germline, CDR1 is SGHNT and CDR2 is YYREEE (reference sequence). V shed 4 bases, J shed 7 bases, and the junction held 9 bases outside the gene matches. The CDR3 sequence: CASSQPGTSEHTQYF. The CDR3 DNA follows: TGTGCCAGCAGCCAGCCCGGGACTAGCGAACATACGCAGTATTTT.

The CDR3 protein is CASSVGTSGGQGYEQYF. The CDR3 region has the DNA TGTGCCAGCAGCGTAGGGACTAGCGGGGGGCAGGGGTACGAGCAGTACTTC. The chain carries TRBV9 and TRBJ2-7; 14 nucleotides align to TRBD2. The V and J ends lost 0 bases and 4 bases, in that order; junction bases with no gene match: 6. The CDR3 sequence is 17 residues long. Looked up from germline, CDR1 is SGDLS and CDR2 is YYNGEE. Full variable domain (missing parts from reference TRBV9 and TRBJ2-7): DSGVTQTPKHLITATGQRVTLRCSPRSGDLSVYWYQQSLDQGLQFLIQYYNGEERAKGNILERFSAQQFPDLHSELNLSSLELGDSALYFCASSVGTSGGQGYEQYFGPGTRLTVT.

Concerning this clone itself: Other DNA sequences in this sample translate to the same CDR3. The chain combines TRBV29-1 with TRBJ1-1; TRBD1 matches 10 bases. CDR3 length: 12 amino acids. Per the germline V gene, CDR1 is SQVTM and CDR2 is ANQGSEA. The V and J ends lost 7 bases and 1 base, in that order; junction bases with no gene match: 0. The CDR3 DNA reads as TGCAGCGGGGACAGGGGGAACACTGAAGCTTTCTTT. Translated: CSGDRGNTEAFF.

This chain links TRBV19 with TRBJ2-5; D gene unclear. The CDR3 spans 13 residues. V lost 4 bases to trimming and J lost 2 bases, with 8 bases between them. The germline CDR1 and CDR2 sequences are LNHDA and SQIVND (reference sequence). The CDR3 loop reads CASSTTEQETQYF. The CDR3 DNA reads TGTGCCAGTAGTACAACAGAACAAGAGACCCAGTACTTC.

The chain recombines TRBV5-1 with TRBJ1-2; 9 bases are a match to TRBD1. The CDR3 extends over 14 amino acids. Looked up from germline, CDR1 is SGHRS and CDR2 is YFSETQ. Trimming at V came to 5 bases and at J to 5 bases, leaving 7 bases not matched to a gene. CDR3 bases: TGCGCCAGCAGTGGGGGACAGGGCGGTTATGGCTACACCTTC. Residues: CASSGGQGGYGYTF.

The chain combines TRBV2 with TRBJ2-7, with TRBD2 as a possible D gene (6 bases). The CDR3 is 12 amino acids. V lost 4 bases and J 4 bases, leaving 8 bases between the germline ends. Germline V lookup: CDR1 SNHLY, CDR2 FYNNEI. The CDR3 region has the DNA TGTGCCAGCAGTGTAGGAGGGTACGAGCAGTACTTC. Its translation is CASSVGGYEQYF.

In this sample, this clone turned up a few times. The chain links TRBV6-5 to TRBJ2-7; 10 bases are a match to TRBD1. The CDR3 runs 15 residues. V gave up 2 bases and J gave up 4 bases; unmatched junction bases: 5. Germline loops: CDR1 MNHEY, CDR2 SVGAGI. CDR3 in amino acids: CASSYRDRGQYEQYF. The CDR3 DNA follows: TGTGCCAGCAGTTACCGGGACAGGGGACAATACGAGCAGTACTTC.

This chain links TRBV19 with TRBJ1-2; D gene uncertain. The CDR3 is 16 residues long. V was pared by 5 bases and J by 4 bases, with 20 bases between. Germline V lookup: CDR1 LNHDA, CDR2 SQIVND (reference sequence). CDR3 DNA: TGTGCCAGTAGTGTGCTTCGGGCCCTAAGCGGCTATGGCTACACCTTC. It yields the protein CASSVLRALSGYGYTF.

Worth noting for this clone: At the DNA level, this CDR3 is encoded by other sequences in the same sample as well. The V call is TRBV19, the J call TRBJ1-1; 9 bases match TRBD1. Germline V gives CDR1 LNHDA, CDR2 SQIVND (reference sequence). Trimming at V came to 6 bases and at J to 1 base, leaving 6 bases not matched to a gene. This CDR3 is built from 15 residues. The CDR3 loop reads CASSMPGQGNTEAFF. The CDR3 bases are TGTGCCAGTAGCATGCCGGGACAGGGGAACACTGAAGCTTTCTTT.

This clone was seen once. This chain connects TRBV2 to TRBJ2-1; D is unclear. V lost 5 bases, J lost 7 bases, and 6 bases lay in between. The CDR3 sequence is 11 residues long. CDR1 and CDR2 from the germline V gene are SNHLY and FYNNEI. The CDR3 protein is CASSLRNEQFF. The CDR3 DNA reads TGTGCCAGCAGTTTGAGAAATGAGCAGTTCTTC.

V is TRBV6-5 and J is TRBJ2-2; 7 nucleotides agree with TRBD2. Germline loops: CDR1 MNHEY, CDR2 SVGAGI. CDR3 length equals 14 residues. The V gene end was trimmed by 5 bases and the J gene end by 7 bases; junction bases not matched to a gene: 7. The CDR3 loop reads CASSKPGGNGELFF. CDR3 in DNA: TGTGCCAGCAGTAAACCGGGGGGTAACGGGGAGCTGTTTTTT.

This chain connects TRBV6-5 to TRBJ2-7; no clear D. Trimming took off 6 bases at V and 1 base at J, with 16 bases between the two ends. Germline V lookup: CDR1 MNHEY, CDR2 SVGAGI. The CDR3 spans 15 residues. CDR3 loop: CASRKPGPTSYEQYF. CDR3 nucleotides: TGTGCCAGCAGGAAACCGGGTCCCACTTCCTACGAGCAGTACTTC.

This rearrangement joins TRBV4-1 to TRBJ1-1; D call uncertain. The CDR3 consists of 14 residues. Germline CDR1 reads MGHRA; CDR2 reads YSYEKL. Trimming removed 0 bases from V and 10 bases from J, with 15 bases in between. The CDR3 sequence is CASSQDLSPTGAFF. The CDR3 DNA reads as TGCGCCAGCAGCCAAGATCTATCTCCAACGGGAGCTTTCTTT.

This chain links TRBV5-4 with TRBJ2-2, with a weak D call TRBD2 (5 bases). Trimming shortened V by 3 bases and J by 5 bases, and 14 bases separated the two germline ends. Germline V gene data show CDR1 as SGHNT and CDR2 as YYREEE (reference sequence). The CDR3 covers 15 residues. The CDR3 DNA is TGTGCCAGCAGCTCACGAGCGGTGGGGACCGGGGAGCTGTTTTTT. Protein product: CASSSRAVGTGELFF.

The rearrangement links TRBV29-1 to TRBJ1-1; no clear D. Germline V lookup: CDR1 SQVTM, CDR2 ANQGSEA. V lost 6 bases to trimming and J lost 6 bases, with 17 bases between them. The CDR3 runs 13 residues. This chain's CDR3 is CSVRALLGPEAFF. CDR3 coding DNA: TGCAGCGTGAGGGCCCTCCTGGGCCCTGAAGCTTTCTTT.

The V and J genes are TRBV9 and TRBJ2-3; 10 nucleotides align to TRBD2. This CDR3 spans 16 amino acids. Germline CDR1 SGDLS, CDR2 YYNGEE. With V trimmed by 4 bases and J by 0 bases, 5 bases remained unmatched. Here the CDR3 reads CASSLGLADSTDTQYF. The CDR3 DNA reads as TGTGCCAGCAGCCTTGGACTAGCGGATAGCACAGATACGCAGTATTTT.

The genes are TRBV5-8 and TRBJ2-1, with TRBD2 as a possible D gene (7 bases). The CDR3 runs 15 residues. The germline V and J ends were trimmed by 7 bases and 7 bases, with 21 bases remaining between them. The germline V gene encodes CDR1 SGHTS and CDR2 YDEGEE. CDR3 in amino acids: CASPKRGGKANEQFF. In nucleotides, the CDR3 is TGTGCCAGCCCAAAGAGGGGGGGGAAGGCGAATGAGCAGTTCTTC.

The rearrangement uses TRBV10-3 and TRBJ2-7, with D perhaps matching TRBD1 (6 bases). Trimming removed 10 bases from V and 5 bases from J, with 18 bases in between. Germline-derived CDR1 and CDR2 are ENHRY and SYGVKD. The CDR3 sequence is 13 residues long. DNA for the CDR3: TGTGCCAGTCACCGGGACATGGAAGACGAGCAGTACTTC. Translating gives CASHRDMEDEQYF.

The chain has TRBV9 and TRBJ1-3; TRBD1 aligns across 8 bases. V was clipped by 1 base and J by 3 bases; unmatched bases: 6. The CDR3 sequence is 16 residues long. The germline gives CDR1 SGDLS, CDR2 YYNGEE. The CDR3 sequence is CASSVNQGAVGNTIYF. CDR3 sequence (DNA): TGTGCCAGCAGCGTAAACCAGGGGGCCGTTGGAAACACCATATATTTT.

V is TRBV10-1 and J is TRBJ2-5; 12 nucleotides match TRBD1. V lost 4 bases and J lost 5; bases outside the gene matches: 11. This CDR3 comprises 17 residues. Per germline, CDR1 WNHNN and CDR2 SYGVQD (reference sequence). This CDR3 is CASSANRGTGGEETQYF. CDR3 DNA: TGCGCCAGCAGTGCCAACCGGGGGACAGGGGGCGAGGAGACCCAGTACTTC.

The V and J genes are TRBV29-1 and TRBJ1-1, with D tentatively TRBD1 (5 bases). CDR1 and CDR2 (germline): SQVTM, ANQGSEA. There are 13 residues in the CDR3. Trimming shortened V by 2 bases and J by 2 bases, and 9 bases separated the two germline ends. DNA of the CDR3: TGCAGCGTTGAATCAGGGCTTAACACTGAAGCTTTCTTT. Translation: CSVESGLNTEAFF.

V and J are TRBV4-3 and TRBJ2-6; 11 nucleotides match TRBD1. This CDR3 has 18 amino acids. The J segment lost 2 bases and the V segment lost 1 base, leaving 4 bases of the junction unmatched. CDR1 and CDR2 (germline): LGHNA, YSLEER. In DNA, the CDR3 is TGCGCCAGCAGCCAAGGCTGGACAGGGGGCGCTGGGGCCAACGTCCTGACTTTC. This gives the protein CASSQGWTGGAGANVLTF.

This clone has just a few counts. One end of the junction does not line up with germline, which may come from a read error. J is TRBJ1-1 and V is TRBV7-9, with a tentative D call TRBD1 (6 bases). The CDR3 runs to 12 residues. Germline CDR1 is SEHNR and CDR2 is FQNEAQ (reference sequence). The CDR3 sequence: CSSSRGNTEAFF. The CDR3 DNA reads TGTTCCAGCAGCAGGGGGAACACTGAAGCTTTCTTT.

The CDR3 nucleotides are TGTGCCAGCAGCCATTCCGGGAGAAACACTGAAGCTTTCTTT. Its translation: CASSHSGRNTEAFF. The V call is TRBV14, the J call TRBJ1-1; D uncertain. The CDR3 is made up of 14 amino acids. Germline CDR1 reads SGHDN; CDR2 reads FVKESK. V lost 3 bases and J 2 bases, leaving 10 bases between the germline ends.